This TCR beta chain was recovered during a study of T cell responses to AZD1222 COVID-19 vaccine. Using immunoSEQ multiplex PCR, the repertoire was profiled, and TCRdb retains in-frame clones only, with some absent. The sample shows about 270,000 clones, around 93% of them seen only once. With 0 bases clipped from V and 4 bases from J, the junction kept 6 bases outside the gene matches. Germline V gene data show CDR1 as KGHSH and CDR2 as LQKENI. The CDR3 spans 16 residues. This sequence was found in an adult who received the AZD1222 COVID-19 vaccine. This sequence joins TRBV18 and TRBJ2-5; the match to TRBD2 covers 9 bases. Sequencing was performed on peripheral blood, taken 28 days after the second AZD1222 dose. The CDR3 nucleotides are TGTGCCAGCTCACCACCATCTAGCGGGAAAGGAGAGACCCAGTACTTC. Translating gives CASSPPSSGKGETQYF.